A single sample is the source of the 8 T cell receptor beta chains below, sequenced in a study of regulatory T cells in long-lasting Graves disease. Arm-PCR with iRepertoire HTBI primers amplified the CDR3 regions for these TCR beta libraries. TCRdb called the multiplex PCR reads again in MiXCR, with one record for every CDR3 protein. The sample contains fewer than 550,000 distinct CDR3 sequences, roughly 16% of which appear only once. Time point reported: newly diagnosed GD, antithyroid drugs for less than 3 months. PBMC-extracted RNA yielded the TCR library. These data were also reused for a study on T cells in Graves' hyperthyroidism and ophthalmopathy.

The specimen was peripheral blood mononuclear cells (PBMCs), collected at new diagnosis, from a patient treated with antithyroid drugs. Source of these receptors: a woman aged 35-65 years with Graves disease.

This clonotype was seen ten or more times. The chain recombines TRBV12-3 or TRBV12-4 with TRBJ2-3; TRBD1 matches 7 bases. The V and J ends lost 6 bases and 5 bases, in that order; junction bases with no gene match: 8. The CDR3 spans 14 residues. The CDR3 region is CASSRNRQGDTQYF. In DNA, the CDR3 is TGTGCCAGCAGCCGTAATCGACAGGGAGATACGCAGTATTTT.

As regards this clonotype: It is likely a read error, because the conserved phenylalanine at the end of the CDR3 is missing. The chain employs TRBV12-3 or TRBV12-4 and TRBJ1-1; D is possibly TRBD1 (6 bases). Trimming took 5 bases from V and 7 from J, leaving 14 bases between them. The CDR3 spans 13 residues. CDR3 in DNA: TGTGCCAGCAGTCCGGGGCAGGGGTTTGAAGCTTTCCTT. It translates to CASSPGQGFEAFL.

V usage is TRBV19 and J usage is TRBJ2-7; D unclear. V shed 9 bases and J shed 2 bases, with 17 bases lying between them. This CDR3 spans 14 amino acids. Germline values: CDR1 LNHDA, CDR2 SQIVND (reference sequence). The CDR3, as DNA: TGTGCCAGCAAAAACACCAATCCCCCCTACGAGCAGTACTTC. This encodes CASKNTNPPYEQYF.

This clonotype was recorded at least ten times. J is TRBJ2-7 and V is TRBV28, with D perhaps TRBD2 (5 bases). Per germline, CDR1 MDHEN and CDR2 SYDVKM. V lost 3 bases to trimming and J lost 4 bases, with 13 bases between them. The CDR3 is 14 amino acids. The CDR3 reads CASSLSQREYEQYF. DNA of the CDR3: TGTGCCAGCAGTTTGAGTCAGAGGGAATACGAGCAGTACTTC. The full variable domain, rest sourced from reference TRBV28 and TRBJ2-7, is DVKVTQSSRYLVKRTGEKVFLECVQDMDHENMFWYRQDPGLGLRLIYFSYDVKMKEKGDIPEGYSVSREKKERFSLILESASTNQTSMYLCASSLSQREYEQYFGPGTRLTVT.

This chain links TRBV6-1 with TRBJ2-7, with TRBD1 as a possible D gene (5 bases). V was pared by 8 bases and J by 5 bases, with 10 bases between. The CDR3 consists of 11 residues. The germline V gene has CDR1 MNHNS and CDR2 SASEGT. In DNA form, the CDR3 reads TGTGCCAGCGGGAAGGGGAACGAGCAGTACTTC. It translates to CASGKGNEQYF.

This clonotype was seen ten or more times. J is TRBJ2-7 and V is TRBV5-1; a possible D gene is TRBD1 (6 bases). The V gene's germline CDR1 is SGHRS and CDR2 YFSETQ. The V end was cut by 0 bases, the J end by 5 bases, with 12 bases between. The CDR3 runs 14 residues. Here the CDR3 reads CASSLGRPGDEQYF. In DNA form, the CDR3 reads TGCGCCAGCAGCTTGGGCCGGCCAGGGGACGAGCAGTACTTC.

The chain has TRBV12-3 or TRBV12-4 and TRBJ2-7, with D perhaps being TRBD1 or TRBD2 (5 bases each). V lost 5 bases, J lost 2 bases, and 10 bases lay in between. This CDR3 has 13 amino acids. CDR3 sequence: CASSPGLPYEQYF. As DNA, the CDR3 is TGTGCCAGCAGTCCGGGGCTCCCCTACGAGCAGTACTTC.

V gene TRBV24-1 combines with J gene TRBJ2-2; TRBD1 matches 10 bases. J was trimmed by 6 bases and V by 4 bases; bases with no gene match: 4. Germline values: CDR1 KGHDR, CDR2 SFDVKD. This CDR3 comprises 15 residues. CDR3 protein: CATSDPGTGAGELFF. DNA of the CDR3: TGTGCCACCAGTGACCCCGGGACAGGGGCCGGGGAGCTGTTTTTT.